This is a list of T cell receptor beta chains from one sample in a study of CD8+ T cells in alopecia areata. Here immunoSEQ multiplex PCR was the method, and the copy in TCRdb shows in-frame clones only, minus some. The sample comprises under 150,000 clones, around 50% of which are singletons, and over 9.5% rests with the top ten. The material sequenced was NKG2D-low CD8+ T cells sorted from blood. These receptors were collected from a human donor with alopecia areata. CDR3s include the opening cysteine and the closing phenylalanine or tryptophan. D genes are given only for firm matches. The size field is filled for only some rows; it gives once, few, many or a size class.

j_call	v_call	d_call	clone_size	cdr3_aa	cdr3_nt
TRBJ2-5	TRBV11-2	NA	NA	CASSPLPAGETQYF	TGTGCCAGCAGCCCACTACCGGCGGGTGAGACCCAGTACTTC
TRBJ2-2	TRBV28	NA	NA	CASSFETLYTGELFF	TGTGCCAGCAGTTTCGAGACACTCTACACCGGGGAGCTGTTTTTT
TRBJ1-1	TRBV27	NA	NA	CASSLRENTEAFF	TGTGCCAGCAGTTTACGGGAGAACACTGAAGCTTTCTTT
TRBJ1-5	TRBV30	NA	NA	CAWTGEGQPQHF	TGTGCCTGGACAGGGGAAGGTCAGCCCCAGCATTTT
TRBJ2-2	TRBV2	NA	NA	CASSPTGYSTGELFF	TGTGCCAGCAGCCCCACAGGGTACTCCACCGGGGAGCTGTTTTTT
TRBJ2-7	TRBV14	TRBD1	NA	CASSKTGEVYEQYF	TGTGCCAGCAGCAAGACAGGGGAGGTATACGAGCAGTACTTC
TRBJ2-7	TRBV29-1	NA	once	CSVAGALGSYEQYF	TGCAGCGTTGCGGGGGCCCTCGGCTCCTACGAGCAGTACTTC
TRBJ2-2	TRBV9	TRBD2	NA	CASSAASGTGTGELFF	TGTGCCAGCAGCGCAGCTAGCGGGACCGGCACCGGGGAGCTGTTTTTT
TRBJ1-2	TRBV29-1	NA	NA	CSVGPARGGVDGYTF	TGCAGCGTTGGCCCCGCTCGGGGCGGGGTGGATGGCTACACCTTC
TRBJ2-7	TRBV29-1	TRBD1	NA	CSVLGTGEESYEQYF	TGCAGCGTTCTCGGGACAGGGGAGGAGTCCTACGAGCAGTACTTC
TRBJ2-1	TRBV7-9	TRBD2	NA	CASSLARISDIAGNEQFF	TGTGCCAGCAGCTTAGCGAGGATATCCGACATAGCGGGGAATGAGCAGTTCTTC
TRBJ2-1	TRBV11-2	NA	NA	CASSLVSHEQFF	TGTGCCAGCAGCTTAGTAAGCCATGAGCAGTTCTTC
TRBJ2-1	TRBV7-9	TRBD2	NA	CASSLATSVEQFF	TGTGCCAGCAGCTTAGCCACTAGCGTGGAGCAGTTCTTC
TRBJ1-2	TRBV27	NA	NA	CASSSRDGYGYTF	TGTGCCAGCAGTTCCCGGGACGGCTATGGCTACACCTTC
TRBJ2-1	TRBV29-1	TRBD1	NA	CSARTGVYNEQFF	TGCAGCGCTAGGACAGGGGTCTACAATGAGCAGTTCTTC
TRBJ2-1	TRBV11-2	NA	NA	CASSLEQNEQFF	TGTGCCAGCAGCTTGGAGCAGAATGAGCAGTTCTTC
TRBJ2-1	TRBV28	TRBD1	NA	CASSLRTGENEQFF	TGTGCCAGCAGTTTACGGACAGGGGAAAATGAGCAGTTCTTC
TRBJ2-1	TRBV30	NA	NA	CAWSEDNEQFF	TGTGCCTGGAGTGAGGACAATGAGCAGTTCTTC
TRBJ1-6	TRBV5-1	NA	NA	CASSLDWGPDEHSPLHF	TGCGCCAGCAGCTTGGATTGGGGGCCAGACGAACATTCACCCCTCCACTTT
TRBJ2-5	TRBV4-1	NA	NA	CASSQATEAETQYF	TGCGCCAGCAGCCAAGCTACGGAAGCTGAGACCCAGTACTTC
TRBJ2-7	TRBV28	NA	NA	CASSPSTGFGSYEQYF	TGTGCCAGCAGTCCCTCGACAGGTTTTGGCTCCTACGAGCAGTACTTC
TRBJ2-3	TRBV5-1	NA	NA	CASSFWGAEMDTQYF	TGCGCCAGCAGCTTTTGGGGGGCCGAAATGGATACGCAGTATTTT
TRBJ1-5	TRBV19	NA	few	CASSHRDSNQPQHF	TGTGCCAGTAGTCACAGGGATAGCAATCAGCCCCAGCATTTT
TRBJ1-1	TRBV29-1	NA	NA	CSVEALDTEAFF	TGCAGCGTTGAAGCCTTGGACACTGAAGCTTTCTTT
TRBJ2-7	TRBV28	NA	few	CASSRQAGAFSYEQYF	TGTGCCAGCAGCCGCCAGGCAGGGGCGTTCTCCTACGAGCAGTACTTC
TRBJ2-2	TRBV5-1	NA	NA	CASSFEMPNTGELFF	TGCGCCAGCAGCTTCGAGATGCCAAACACCGGGGAGCTGTTTTTT
TRBJ2-1	TRBV29-1	NA	NA	CSVEARIEQFF	TGCAGCGTTGAAGCAAGGATTGAGCAGTTCTTC
TRBJ2-3	TRBV30	NA	NA	CAWSVGGSTDTQYF	TGTGCCTGGAGTGTTGGGGGTAGCACAGATACGCAGTATTTT
TRBJ2-1	TRBV29-1	NA	NA	CSVVGGNEQFF	TGCAGCGTTGTCGGGGGCAATGAGCAGTTCTTC
TRBJ2-3	TRBV27	TRBD2	NA	CASSSSGGASDTQYF	TGTGCCAGCAGTTCGTCGGGGGGGGCGTCTGATACGCAGTATTTT
TRBJ2-1	TRBV29-1	TRBD2	few	CSAATSGRAGEQFF	TGCAGCGCCGCTACTAGCGGGAGGGCCGGTGAGCAGTTCTTC
TRBJ2-1	TRBV30	TRBD1	NA	CALGGQGSLGEQFF	TGTGCCCTTGGGGGACAGGGATCGTTAGGTGAGCAGTTCTTC
TRBJ2-1	TRBV13	NA	NA	CASSSRRAPYNEQFF	TGTGCCAGCAGCTCTAGGAGGGCCCCCTACAATGAGCAGTTCTTC